Here is one TCR beta chain with its context. Authors of the study amplified TCR beta CDR3 regions from RNA transcripts. During a first-round RT-PCR of the TCR CDR3, the HTBI primer set was used. TCRdb re-derived calls from the multiplex PCR reads in MiXCR, one entry per CDR3 protein. In the table there are fewer than 650,000 distinct CDR3 sequences, 46% of which are singletons. The source of the sample is a study of T cells in Graves' hyperthyroidism and ophthalmopathy. Germline V gives CDR1 SEHNR, CDR2 FQNEAQ (reference sequence). The CDR3 totals 15 residues. After removal of 5 bases from V and 3 bases from J, the junction contained 7 bases not matched to a gene. The diagnoses drew upon clinical symptoms, serum thyroxine and TRAb, thyroid ultrasound and orbital computed tomography.

The sequenced sample consisted of peripheral blood or thyroid tissue (not recorded which). This clonotype was obtained from an adult woman with Graves' disease, either hyperthyroidism or ophthalmopathy (not recorded which). The chain carries TRBV7-9 and TRBJ1-1; TRBD1 aligns across 9 bases. The CDR3 region is CASSLMTGGDTEAFF. CDR3 coding DNA: TGTGCCAGCAGCCTGATGACAGGGGGGGACACTGAAGCTTTCTTT. Based on the CDR3 plus reference TRBV7-9 and TRBJ1-1, the full variable domain is DTGVSQNPRHKITKRGQNVTFRCDPISEHNRLYWYRQTLGQGPEFLTYFQNEAQLEKSRLLSDRFSAERPKGSFSTLEIQRTEQGDSAMYLCASSLMTGGDTEAFFGQGTRLTVV.